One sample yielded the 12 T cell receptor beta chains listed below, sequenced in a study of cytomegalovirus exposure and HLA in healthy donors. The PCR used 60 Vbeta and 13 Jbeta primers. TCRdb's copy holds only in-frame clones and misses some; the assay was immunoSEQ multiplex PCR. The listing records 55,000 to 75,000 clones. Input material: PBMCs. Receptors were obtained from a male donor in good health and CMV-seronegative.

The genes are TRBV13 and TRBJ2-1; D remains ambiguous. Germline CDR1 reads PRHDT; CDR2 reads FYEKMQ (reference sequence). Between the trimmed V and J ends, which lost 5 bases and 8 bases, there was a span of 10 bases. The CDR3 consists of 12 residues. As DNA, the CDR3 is TGTGCCAGCAGCCCCCCCGAGGATGAGCAGTTCTTC. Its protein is CASSPPEDEQFF.

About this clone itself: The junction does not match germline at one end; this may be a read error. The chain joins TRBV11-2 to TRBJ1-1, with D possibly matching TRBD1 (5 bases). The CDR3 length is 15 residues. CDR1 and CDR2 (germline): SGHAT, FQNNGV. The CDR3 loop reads CASSAWERGGTEDFF. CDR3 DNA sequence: TGTGCCAGCAGCGCCTGGGAAAGGGGAGGGACTGAAGATTTCTTT.

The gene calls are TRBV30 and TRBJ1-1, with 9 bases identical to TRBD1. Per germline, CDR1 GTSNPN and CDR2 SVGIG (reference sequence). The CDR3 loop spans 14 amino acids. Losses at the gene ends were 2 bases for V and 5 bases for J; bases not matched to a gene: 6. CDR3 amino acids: CAWSLGQGQTEAFF. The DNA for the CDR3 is TGTGCCTGGAGTCTCGGACAGGGGCAAACTGAAGCTTTCTTT.

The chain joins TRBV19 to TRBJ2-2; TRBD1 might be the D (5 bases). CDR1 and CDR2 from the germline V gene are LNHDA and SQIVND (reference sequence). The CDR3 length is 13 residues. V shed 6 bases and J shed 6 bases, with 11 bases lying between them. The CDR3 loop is CASRGQGPGELFF. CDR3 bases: TGTGCCAGTAGAGGGCAGGGCCCCGGGGAGCTGTTTTTT.

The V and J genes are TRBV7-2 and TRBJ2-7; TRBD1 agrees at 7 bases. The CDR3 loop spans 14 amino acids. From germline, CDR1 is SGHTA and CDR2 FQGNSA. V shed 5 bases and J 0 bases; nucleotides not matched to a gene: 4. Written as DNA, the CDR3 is TGTGCCAGCAGCCGACAGGGACCCTCCTACGAGCAGTACTTC. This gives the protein CASSRQGPSYEQYF.

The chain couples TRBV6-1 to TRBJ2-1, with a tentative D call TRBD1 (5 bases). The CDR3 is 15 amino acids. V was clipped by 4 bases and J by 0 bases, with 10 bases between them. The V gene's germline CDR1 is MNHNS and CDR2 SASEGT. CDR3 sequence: CASSGQRSSYNEQFF. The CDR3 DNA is TGTGCCAGCAGTGGACAGAGGAGCTCCTACAATGAGCAGTTCTTC.

CDR3 sequence (DNA): TGTGCCAGCTCACCAGGGGGCGATCAGCCCCAGCATTTT. Its protein product is CASSPGGDQPQHF. The V call is TRBV18, the J call TRBJ1-5; TRBD1 is a possible D gene (6 bases). In germline, CDR1 is KGHSH, CDR2 LQKENI. V lost 2 bases, J lost 5 bases, and 7 bases lay in between. The CDR3 covers 13 residues. Full variable domain (missing parts from reference TRBV18 and TRBJ1-5): NAGVMQNPRHLVRRRGQEARLRCSPMKGHSHVYWYRQLPEEGLKFMVYLQKENIIDESGMPKERFSAEFPKEGPSILRIQQVVRGDSAAYFCASSPGGDQPQHFGDGTRLSIL.

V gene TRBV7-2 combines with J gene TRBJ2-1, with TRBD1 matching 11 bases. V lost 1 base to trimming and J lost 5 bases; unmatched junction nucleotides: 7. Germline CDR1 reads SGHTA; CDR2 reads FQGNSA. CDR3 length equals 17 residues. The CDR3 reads CASSLVSGQGADNEQFF. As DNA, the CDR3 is TGTGCCAGCAGCTTAGTCTCCGGACAGGGGGCTGACAATGAGCAGTTCTTC.

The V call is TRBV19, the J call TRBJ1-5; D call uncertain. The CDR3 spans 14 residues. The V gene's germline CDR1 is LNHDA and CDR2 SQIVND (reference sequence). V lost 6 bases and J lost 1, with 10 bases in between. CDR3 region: CASRLSGSNQPQHF. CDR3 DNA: TGTGCCAGTAGACTGTCGGGAAGCAATCAGCCCCAGCATTTT.

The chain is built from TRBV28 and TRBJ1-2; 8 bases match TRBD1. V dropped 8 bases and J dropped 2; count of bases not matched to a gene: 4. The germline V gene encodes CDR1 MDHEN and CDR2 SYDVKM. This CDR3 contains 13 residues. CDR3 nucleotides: TGTGCCAGCTGCCGACAGGGGAACTATGGCTACACCTTC. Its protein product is CASCRQGNYGYTF.

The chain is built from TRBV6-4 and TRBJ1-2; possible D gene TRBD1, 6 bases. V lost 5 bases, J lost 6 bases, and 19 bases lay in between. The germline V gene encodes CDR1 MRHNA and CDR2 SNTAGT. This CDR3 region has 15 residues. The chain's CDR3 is CASSYTGKLADGYTF. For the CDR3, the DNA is TGTGCCAGCAGTTACACAGGGAAACTCGCCGATGGCTACACCTTC.

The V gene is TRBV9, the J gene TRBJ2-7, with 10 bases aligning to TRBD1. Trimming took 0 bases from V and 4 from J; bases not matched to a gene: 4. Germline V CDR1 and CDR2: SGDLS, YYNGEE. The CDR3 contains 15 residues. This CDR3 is CASSVGDRGVYEQYF. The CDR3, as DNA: TGTGCCAGCAGCGTAGGGGACAGGGGTGTGTACGAGCAGTACTTC.